The present TCR beta chain was sequenced within a study of shared clonotypes between healthy human individuals. CDR1 LNHDA and CDR2 SQIVND come from the germline V gene (reference sequence). V lost 3 bases, J lost 2 bases, and 4 bases stayed unmatched. The CDR3 runs to 14 residues. The sample holds one count of this clone. Other DNA sequences of this sample code for an identical CDR3. Sequenced by immunoSEQ multiplex PCR; TCRdb stores in-frame clones only, minus some. The sample contains more than 2 million clones, approximately 94% of which appear only once. The TCR sequence derives from a man aged 18 to 35 in good health. The gene calls are TRBV19 and TRBJ2-7; 7 bases are shared with TRBD2. What was sequenced was naive CD4+ T cells sorted from blood. This sample's subset: CD45RA+ positively selected. The CDR3 here is CASSISSGPYEQYF. The CDR3, as DNA: TGTGCCAGTAGTATTTCTAGCGGCCCCTACGAGCAGTACTTC. Looking up the rest from reference TRBV19 and TRBJ2-7 gives the full variable domain: DGGITQSPKYLFRKEGQNVTLSCEQNLNHDAMYWYRQDPGQGLRLIYYSQIVNDFQKGDIAEGYSVSREKKESFPLTVTSAQKNPTAFYLCASSISSGPYEQYFGPGTRLTVT.